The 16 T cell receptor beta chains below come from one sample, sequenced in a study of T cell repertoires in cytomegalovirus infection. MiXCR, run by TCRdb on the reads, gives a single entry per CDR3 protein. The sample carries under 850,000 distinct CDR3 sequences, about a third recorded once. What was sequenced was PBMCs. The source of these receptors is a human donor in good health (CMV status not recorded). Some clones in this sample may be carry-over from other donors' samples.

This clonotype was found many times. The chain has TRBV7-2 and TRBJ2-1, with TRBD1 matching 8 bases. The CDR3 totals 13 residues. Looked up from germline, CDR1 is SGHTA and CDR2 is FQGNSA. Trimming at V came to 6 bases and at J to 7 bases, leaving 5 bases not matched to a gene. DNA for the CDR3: TGTGCCAGCAGTCCGCGACAGGGGAATGAGCAGTTCTTC. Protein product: CASSPRQGNEQFF.

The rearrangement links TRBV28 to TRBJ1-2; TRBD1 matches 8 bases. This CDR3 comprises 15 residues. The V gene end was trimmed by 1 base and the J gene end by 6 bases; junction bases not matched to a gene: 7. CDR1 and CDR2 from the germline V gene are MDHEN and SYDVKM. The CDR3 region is CASSLSGGPRNGYTF. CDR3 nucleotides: TGTGCCAGCAGTTTATCAGGGGGCCCTAGAAATGGCTACACCTTC.

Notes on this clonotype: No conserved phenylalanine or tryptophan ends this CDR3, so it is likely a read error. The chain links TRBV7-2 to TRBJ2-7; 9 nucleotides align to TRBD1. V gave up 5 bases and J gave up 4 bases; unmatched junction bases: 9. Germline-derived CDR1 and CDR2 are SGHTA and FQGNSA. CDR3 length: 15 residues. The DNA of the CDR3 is TGTGCCAGCAGCAACGCCGGGACAGGGACTTACGAGCAGTACTCC. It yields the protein CASSNAGTGTYEQYS.

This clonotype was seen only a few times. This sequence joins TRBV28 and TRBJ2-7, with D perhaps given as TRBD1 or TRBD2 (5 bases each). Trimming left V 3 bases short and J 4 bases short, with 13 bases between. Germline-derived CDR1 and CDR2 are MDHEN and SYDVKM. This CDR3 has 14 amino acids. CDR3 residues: CASSLVGREYEQYF. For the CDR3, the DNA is TGTGCCAGCAGTTTGGTGGGCAGGGAGTACGAGCAGTACTTC.

The CDR3 loop reads CSAGQEDRVSSEQFF. In DNA, the CDR3 is TGCAGTGCTGGCCAGGAGGACAGGGTCTCGAGTGAGCAGTTCTTC. The V and J genes are TRBV20-1 and TRBJ2-1; 8 bases are shared with TRBD1. Germline-derived CDR1 and CDR2 are DFQATT and SNEGSKA (reference sequence). The CDR3 is 15 residues long. V gave up 5 bases and J gave up 9 bases; unmatched junction bases: 15.

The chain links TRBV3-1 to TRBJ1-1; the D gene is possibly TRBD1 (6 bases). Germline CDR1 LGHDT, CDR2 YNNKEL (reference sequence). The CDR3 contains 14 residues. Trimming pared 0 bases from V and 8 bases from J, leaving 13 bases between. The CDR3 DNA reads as TGTGCCAGCAGCCAAGAACGGGGGGCCCTCGAAGCTTTCTTT. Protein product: CASSQERGALEAFF.

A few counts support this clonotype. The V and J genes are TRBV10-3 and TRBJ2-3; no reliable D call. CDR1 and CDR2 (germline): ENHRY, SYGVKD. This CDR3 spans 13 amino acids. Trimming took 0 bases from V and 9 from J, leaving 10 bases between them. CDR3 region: CAISESPRRTQYF. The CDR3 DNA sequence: TGTGCCATCAGTGAGTCGCCCCGTAGGACGCAGTATTTT.

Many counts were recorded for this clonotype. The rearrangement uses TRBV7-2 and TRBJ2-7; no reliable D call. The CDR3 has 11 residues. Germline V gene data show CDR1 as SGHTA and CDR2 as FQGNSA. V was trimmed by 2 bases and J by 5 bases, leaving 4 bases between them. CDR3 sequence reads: CASSLWDEQYF. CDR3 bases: TGTGCCAGCAGCTTATGGGACGAGCAGTACTTC.

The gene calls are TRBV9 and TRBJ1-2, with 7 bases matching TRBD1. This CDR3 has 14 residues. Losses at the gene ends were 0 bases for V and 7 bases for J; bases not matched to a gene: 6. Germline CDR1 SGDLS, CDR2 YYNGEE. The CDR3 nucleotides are TGTGCCAGCAGCGTAGACACAGGGGACGTTGGCTACACCTTC. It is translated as CASSVDTGDVGYTF.

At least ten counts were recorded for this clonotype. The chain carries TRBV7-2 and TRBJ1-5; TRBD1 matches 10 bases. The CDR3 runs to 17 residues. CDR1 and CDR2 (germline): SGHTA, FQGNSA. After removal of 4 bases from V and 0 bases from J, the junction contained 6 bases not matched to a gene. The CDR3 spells CASSSTGGVGSNQPQHF. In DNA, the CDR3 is TGTGCCAGCAGCTCGACAGGGGGCGTGGGTAGCAATCAGCCCCAGCATTTT.

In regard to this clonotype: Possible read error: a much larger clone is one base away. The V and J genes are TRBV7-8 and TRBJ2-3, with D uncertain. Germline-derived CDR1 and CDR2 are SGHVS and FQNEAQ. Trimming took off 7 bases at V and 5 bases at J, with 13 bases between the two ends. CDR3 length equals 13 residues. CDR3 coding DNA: TGTGCCAGCAAACCGGACGGTTTAGATACGCAGTATTTT. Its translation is CASKPDGLDTQYF.

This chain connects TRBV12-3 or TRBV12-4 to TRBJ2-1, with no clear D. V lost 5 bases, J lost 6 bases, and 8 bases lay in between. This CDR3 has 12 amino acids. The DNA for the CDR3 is TGTGCCAGCAGTCCCCAGTTCAATGAGCAGTTCTTC. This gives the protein CASSPQFNEQFF.

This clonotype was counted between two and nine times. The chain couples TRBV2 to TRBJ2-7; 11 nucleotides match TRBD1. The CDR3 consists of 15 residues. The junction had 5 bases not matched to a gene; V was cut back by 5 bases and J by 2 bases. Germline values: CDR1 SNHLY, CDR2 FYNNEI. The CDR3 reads CASSLDRGPPYEQYF. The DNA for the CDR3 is TGTGCCAGCAGTTTGGACAGGGGGCCCCCCTACGAGCAGTACTTC.

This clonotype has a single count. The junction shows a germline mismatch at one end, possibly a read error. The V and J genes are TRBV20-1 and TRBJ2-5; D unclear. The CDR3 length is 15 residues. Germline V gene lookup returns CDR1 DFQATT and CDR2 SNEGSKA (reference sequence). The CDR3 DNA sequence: TGCAGTGCTAGAGATTGGAGAGGAGTTCAAGAGACCCAGTCCTTC. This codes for CSARDWRGVQETQSF.

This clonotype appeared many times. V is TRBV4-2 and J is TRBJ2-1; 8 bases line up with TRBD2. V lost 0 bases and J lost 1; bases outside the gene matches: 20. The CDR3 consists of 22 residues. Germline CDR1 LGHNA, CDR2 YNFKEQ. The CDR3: CASSQERPGRSGGRSSYNEQFF. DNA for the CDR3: TGTGCCAGCAGCCAAGAGAGGCCAGGGCGGTCCGGCGGGAGGTCATCCTACAATGAGCAGTTCTTC.

In DNA, the CDR3 is TGTGCCAGCAGCTCGGGACAGGCAAAACTGTTTTTT. Translated: CASSSGQAKLFF. This rearrangement joins TRBV7-9 to TRBJ1-4; 8 bases align to TRBD1. CDR1 and CDR2 from the germline V gene are SEHNR and FQNEAQ (reference sequence). CDR3 length: 12 amino acids. The V and J ends lost 4 bases and 10 bases, in that order; junction bases with no gene match: 2.